A single sample gave rise to the 3 T cell receptor beta chains below, sequenced in a study of tumor and adjacent non-tumor tissue in lung cancer. The template was RNA from unsorted bulk tissue. Three rounds of nested PCR, following a modified ARM-PCR protocol, produced the TCRbeta library. TCRdb reprocessed the multiplex PCR reads with MiXCR, giving one entry per CDR3 protein. Among 100,000 to 120,000 distinct CDR3 sequences, 84% were seen once, and the ten largest hold roughly 20%. The material sequenced was lung tumor tissue. These receptors came from a man in his 70s with non-small cell lung cancer.

Notes on this clonotype: Germline and junction disagree at one end, which may indicate a read error. J is TRBJ2-1 and V is TRBV24-1, with TRBD2 identical over 10 bases. Germline V gene data show CDR1 as KGHDR and CDR2 as SFDVKD. The CDR3 has 16 residues. The CDR3 loop reads CTTSDLLAGAANEQFF. DNA for the CDR3: TGTACCACCAGTGATTTGCTAGCGGGGGCCGCGAATGAGCAGTTCTTC.

To note about this clonotype: Since a much larger clone is just one base distant, this may be a read error. This likely comes from a read error, as the CDR3 has no conserved phenylalanine or tryptophan at its end. The rearrangement links TRBV9 to TRBJ2-1; 13 bases match TRBD2. V was clipped by 0 bases and J by 10 bases; unmatched bases: 4. This CDR3 has 15 amino acids. CDR1 and CDR2 (germline): SGDLS, YYNGEE. The CDR3 bases are TGTGCCAGCAGCGTAGGACTAGCGGGAGGAGGGGAGCAGTTCATC. Amino acid sequence: CASSVGLAGGGEQFI.

As for this clonotype: The junction does not match germline at one end; this may be a read error. V is TRBV10-2 and J is TRBJ1-1; possibly TRBD1 for D (5 bases). Germline CDR1 WSHSY, CDR2 SAAADI. CDR3 length equals 12 residues. The CDR3 spells CASRVEHTEAFF. The CDR3 DNA is TGCGCTAGCAGGGTGGAGCACACTGAAGCTTTCTTT.